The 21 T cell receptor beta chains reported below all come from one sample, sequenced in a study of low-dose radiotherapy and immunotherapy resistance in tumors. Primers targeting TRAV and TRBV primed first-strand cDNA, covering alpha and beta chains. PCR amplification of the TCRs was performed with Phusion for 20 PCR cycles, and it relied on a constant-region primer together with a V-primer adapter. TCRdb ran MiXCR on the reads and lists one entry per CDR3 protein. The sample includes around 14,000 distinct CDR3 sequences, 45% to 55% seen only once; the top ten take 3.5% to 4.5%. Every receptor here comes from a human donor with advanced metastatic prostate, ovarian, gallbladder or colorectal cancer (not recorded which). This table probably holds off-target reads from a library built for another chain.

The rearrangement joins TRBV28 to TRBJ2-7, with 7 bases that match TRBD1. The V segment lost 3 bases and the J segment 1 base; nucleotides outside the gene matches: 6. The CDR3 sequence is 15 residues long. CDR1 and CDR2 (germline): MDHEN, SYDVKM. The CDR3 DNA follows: TGTGCCAGCAGTTTGCCAGGGGGTCTGTCCTACGAGCAGTACTTC. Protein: CASSLPGGLSYEQYF.

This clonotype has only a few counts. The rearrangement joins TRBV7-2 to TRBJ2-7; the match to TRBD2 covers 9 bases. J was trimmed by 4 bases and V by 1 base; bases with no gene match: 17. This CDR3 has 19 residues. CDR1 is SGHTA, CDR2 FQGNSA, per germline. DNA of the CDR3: TGTGCCAGCAGCTTAGTGAGGCCCCGGCTAGCGGGAAGATCTTACGAGCAGTACTTC. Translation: CASSLVRPRLAGRSYEQYF.

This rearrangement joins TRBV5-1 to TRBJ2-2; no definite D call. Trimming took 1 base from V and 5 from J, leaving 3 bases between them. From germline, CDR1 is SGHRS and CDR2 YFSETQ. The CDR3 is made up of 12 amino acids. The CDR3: CASSLTTGELFF. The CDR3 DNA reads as TGCGCCAGCAGCTTGACTACCGGGGAGCTGTTTTTT.

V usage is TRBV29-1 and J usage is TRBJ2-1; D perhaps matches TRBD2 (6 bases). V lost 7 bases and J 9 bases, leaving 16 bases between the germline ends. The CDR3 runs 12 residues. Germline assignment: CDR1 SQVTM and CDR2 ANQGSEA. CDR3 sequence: CSAVLEGIEQFF. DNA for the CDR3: TGCAGCGCAGTGCTGGAGGGGATTGAGCAGTTCTTC.

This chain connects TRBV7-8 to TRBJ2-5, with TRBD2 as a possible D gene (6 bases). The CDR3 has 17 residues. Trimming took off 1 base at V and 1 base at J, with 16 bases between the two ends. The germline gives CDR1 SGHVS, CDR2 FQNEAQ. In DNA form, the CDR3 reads TGTGCCAGCAGCTTAGGGACGGGACTGGGGGTCCAAGAGACCCAGTACTTC. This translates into CASSLGTGLGVQETQYF.

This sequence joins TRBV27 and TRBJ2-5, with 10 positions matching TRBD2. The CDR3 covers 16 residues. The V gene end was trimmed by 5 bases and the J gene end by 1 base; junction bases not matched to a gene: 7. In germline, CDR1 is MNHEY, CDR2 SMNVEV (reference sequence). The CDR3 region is CASSPLAGTAQETQYF. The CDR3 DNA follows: TGTGCCAGCAGTCCACTAGCGGGGACCGCCCAAGAGACCCAGTACTTC.

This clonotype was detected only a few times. CDR3 sequence reads: CASTSGAGNTRETQYF. CDR3 nucleotides: TGTGCCAGCACCTCGGGGGCCGGGAACACCAGGGAGACCCAGTACTTC. The chain carries TRBV3-1 and TRBJ2-5; either TRBD1 or TRBD2 may fit D (6 bases each). V lost 7 bases to trimming and J lost 5 bases, with 23 bases between them. Germline CDR1 LGHDT, CDR2 YNNKEL (reference sequence). The length of the CDR3 is 16 residues.

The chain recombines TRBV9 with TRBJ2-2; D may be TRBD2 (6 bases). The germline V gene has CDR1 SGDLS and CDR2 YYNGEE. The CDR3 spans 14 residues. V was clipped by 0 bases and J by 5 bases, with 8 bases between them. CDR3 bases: TGTGCCAGCAGCGTAGCGGCGGGAACCGGGGAGCTGTTTTTT. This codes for CASSVAAGTGELFF.

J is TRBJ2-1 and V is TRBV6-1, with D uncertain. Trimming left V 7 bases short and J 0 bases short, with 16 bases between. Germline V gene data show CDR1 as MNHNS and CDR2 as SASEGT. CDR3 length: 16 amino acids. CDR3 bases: TGTGCCAGCACCGGACCCTCCGGCGACTCCTACAATGAGCAGTTCTTC. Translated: CASTGPSGDSYNEQFF.

CDR3: CASSVFTGASYEQYF. The CDR3 DNA reads as TGTGCCAGCAGTGTATTTACAGGGGCCAGCTACGAGCAGTACTTC. The J gene is TRBJ2-7, the V gene TRBV6-2 or TRBV6-3; 7 nucleotides match TRBD1. This CDR3 comprises 15 residues. Germline lookup yields CDR1 MNHEY and CDR2 SVGEGT. V was clipped by 5 bases and J by 3 bases; unmatched bases: 10.

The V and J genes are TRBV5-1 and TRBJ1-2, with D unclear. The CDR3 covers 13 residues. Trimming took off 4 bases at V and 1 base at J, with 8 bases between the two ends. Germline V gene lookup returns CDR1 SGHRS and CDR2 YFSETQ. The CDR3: CASSRADNYGYTF. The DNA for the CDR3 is TGCGCCAGCAGCCGGGCAGATAACTATGGCTACACCTTC.

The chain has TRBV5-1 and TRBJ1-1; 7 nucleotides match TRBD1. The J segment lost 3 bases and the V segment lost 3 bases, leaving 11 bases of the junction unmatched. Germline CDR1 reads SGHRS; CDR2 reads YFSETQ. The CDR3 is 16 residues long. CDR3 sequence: CASSSDRSKTDTEAFF. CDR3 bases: TGCGCCAGCAGCTCGGACAGGTCCAAGACGGACACTGAAGCTTTCTTT.

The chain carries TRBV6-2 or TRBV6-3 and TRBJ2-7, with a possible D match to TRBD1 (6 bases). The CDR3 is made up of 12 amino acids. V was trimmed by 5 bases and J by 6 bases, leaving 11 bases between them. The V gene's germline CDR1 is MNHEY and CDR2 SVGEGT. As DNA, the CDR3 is TGTGCCAGCAGTCACAGGGTTGGCGAGCAGTACTTC. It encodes CASSHRVGEQYF.

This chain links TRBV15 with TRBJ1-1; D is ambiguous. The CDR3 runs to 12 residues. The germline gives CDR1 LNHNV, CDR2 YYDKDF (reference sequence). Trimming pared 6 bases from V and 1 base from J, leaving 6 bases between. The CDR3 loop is CATRTQNTEAFF. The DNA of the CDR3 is TGTGCCACCAGGACACAGAACACTGAAGCTTTCTTT.

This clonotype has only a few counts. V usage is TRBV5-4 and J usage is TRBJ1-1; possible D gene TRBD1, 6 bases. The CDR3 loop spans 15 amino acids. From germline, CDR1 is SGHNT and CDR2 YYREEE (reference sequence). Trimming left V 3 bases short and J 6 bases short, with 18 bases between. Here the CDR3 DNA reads TGTGCCAGCAGCTCACTTACAGGGAAGGGGGCTGAAGCTTTCTTT. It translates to CASSSLTGKGAEAFF.

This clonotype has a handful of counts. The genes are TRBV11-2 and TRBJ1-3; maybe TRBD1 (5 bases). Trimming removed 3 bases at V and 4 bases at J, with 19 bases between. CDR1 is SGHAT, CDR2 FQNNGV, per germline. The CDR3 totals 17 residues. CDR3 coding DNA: TGTGCCAGCAGCTTCGGGGCAGGGTCCTTCGGAGGAAACACCATATATTTT. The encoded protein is CASSFGAGSFGGNTIYF.

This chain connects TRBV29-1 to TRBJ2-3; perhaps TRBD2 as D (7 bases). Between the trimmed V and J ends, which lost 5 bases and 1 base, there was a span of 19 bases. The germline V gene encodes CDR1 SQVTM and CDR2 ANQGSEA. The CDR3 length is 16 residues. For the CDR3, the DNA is TGCAGCGTTTCTTGGGGGGCACTAGCGCGCACAGATACGCAGTATTTT. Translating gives CSVSWGALARTDTQYF.

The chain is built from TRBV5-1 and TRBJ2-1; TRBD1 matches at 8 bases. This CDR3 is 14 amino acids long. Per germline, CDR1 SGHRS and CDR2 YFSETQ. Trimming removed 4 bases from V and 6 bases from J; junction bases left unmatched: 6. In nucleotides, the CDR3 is TGCGCCAGCAGCGGGACGACAGGGGCCAATGAGCAGTTCTTC. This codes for CASSGTTGANEQFF. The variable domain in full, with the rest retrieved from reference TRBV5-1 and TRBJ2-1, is KAGVTQTPRYLIKTRGQQVTLSCSPISGHRSVSWYQQTPGQGLQFLFEYFSETQRNKGNFPGRFSGRQFSNSRSEMNVSTLELGDSALYLCASSGTTGANEQFFGPGTRLTVL.

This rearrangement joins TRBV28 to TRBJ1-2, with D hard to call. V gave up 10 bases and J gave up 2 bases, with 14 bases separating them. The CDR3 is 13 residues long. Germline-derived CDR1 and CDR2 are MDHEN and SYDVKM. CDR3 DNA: TGTGCCAACCCTTGGGCGGGGAACTATGGCTACACCTTC. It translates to CANPWAGNYGYTF.

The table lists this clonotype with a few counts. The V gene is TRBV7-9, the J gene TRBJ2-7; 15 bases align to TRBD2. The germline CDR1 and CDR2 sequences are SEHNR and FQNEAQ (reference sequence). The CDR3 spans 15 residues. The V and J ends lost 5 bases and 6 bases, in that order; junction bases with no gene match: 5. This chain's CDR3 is CASSQSGLAGGEQYF. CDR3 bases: TGTGCCAGCAGCCAATCGGGACTAGCGGGAGGCGAGCAGTACTTC.

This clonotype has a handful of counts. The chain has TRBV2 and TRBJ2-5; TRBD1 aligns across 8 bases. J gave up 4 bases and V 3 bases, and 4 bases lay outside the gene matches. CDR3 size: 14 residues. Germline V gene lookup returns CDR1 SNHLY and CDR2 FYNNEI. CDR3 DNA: TGTGCCAGCAGTGACAGGGGGCTCCGAGAGACCCAGTACTTC. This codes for CASSDRGLRETQYF.